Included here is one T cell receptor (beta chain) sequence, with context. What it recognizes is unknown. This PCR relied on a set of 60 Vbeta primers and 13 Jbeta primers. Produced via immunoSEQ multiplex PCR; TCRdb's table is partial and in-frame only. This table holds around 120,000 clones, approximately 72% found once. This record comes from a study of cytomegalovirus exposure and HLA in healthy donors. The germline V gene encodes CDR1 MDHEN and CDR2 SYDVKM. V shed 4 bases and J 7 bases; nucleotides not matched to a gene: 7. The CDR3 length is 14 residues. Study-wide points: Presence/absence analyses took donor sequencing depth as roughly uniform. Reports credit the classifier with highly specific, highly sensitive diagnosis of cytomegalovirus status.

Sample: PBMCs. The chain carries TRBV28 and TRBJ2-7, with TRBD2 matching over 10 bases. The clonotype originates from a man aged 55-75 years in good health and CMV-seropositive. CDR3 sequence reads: CASSSAGGPEEQYF. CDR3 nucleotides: TGTGCCAGCAGTTCAGCGGGAGGGCCGGAGGAGCAGTACTTC.